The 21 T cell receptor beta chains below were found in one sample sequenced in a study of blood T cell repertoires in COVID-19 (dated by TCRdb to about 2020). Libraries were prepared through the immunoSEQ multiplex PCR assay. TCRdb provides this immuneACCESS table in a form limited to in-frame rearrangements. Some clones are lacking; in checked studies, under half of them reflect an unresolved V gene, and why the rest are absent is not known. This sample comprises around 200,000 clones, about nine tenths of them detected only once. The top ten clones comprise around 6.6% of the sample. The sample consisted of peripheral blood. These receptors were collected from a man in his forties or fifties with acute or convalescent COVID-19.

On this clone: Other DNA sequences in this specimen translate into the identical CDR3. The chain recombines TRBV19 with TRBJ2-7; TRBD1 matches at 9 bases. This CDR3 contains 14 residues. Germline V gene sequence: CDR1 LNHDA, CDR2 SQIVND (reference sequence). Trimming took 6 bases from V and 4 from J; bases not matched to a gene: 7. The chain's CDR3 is CASSPGTGLYEQYF. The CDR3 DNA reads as TGTGCCAGTAGCCCCGGGACAGGGTTATACGAGCAGTACTTC.

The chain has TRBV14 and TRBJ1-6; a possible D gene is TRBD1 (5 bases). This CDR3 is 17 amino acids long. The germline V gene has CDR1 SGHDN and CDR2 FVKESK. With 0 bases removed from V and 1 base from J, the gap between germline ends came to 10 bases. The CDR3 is CASSQDNGGSYNSPLHF. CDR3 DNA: TGTGCCAGCAGCCAAGATAACGGGGGTTCCTATAATTCACCCCTCCACTTT.

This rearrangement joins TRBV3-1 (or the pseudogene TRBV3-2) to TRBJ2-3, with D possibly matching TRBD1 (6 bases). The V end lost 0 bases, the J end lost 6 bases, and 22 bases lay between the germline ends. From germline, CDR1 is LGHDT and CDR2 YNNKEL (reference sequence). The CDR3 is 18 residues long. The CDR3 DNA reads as TGTGCCAGCAGCCAAGATATGTTAACAGGGCTCCCCCGCGATACGCAGTATTTT. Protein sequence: CASSQDMLTGLPRDTQYF.

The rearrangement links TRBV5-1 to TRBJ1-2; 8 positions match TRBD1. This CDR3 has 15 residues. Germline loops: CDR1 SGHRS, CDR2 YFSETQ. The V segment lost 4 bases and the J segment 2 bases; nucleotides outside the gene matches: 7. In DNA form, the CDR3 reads TGCGCCAGCAGCGATGACAGGGGTAGGAACTATGGCTACACCTTC. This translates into CASSDDRGRNYGYTF.

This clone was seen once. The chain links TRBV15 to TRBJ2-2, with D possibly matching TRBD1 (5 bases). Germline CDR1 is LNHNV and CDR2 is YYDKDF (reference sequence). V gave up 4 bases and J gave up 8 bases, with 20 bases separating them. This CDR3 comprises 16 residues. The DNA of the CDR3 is TGTGCCACCAGCATATATGGGGCAGACACGGCGGGGGAGCTGTTTTTT. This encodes CATSIYGADTAGELFF.

CDR3 sequence: CSVVGGGPNNEQFF. For the CDR3, the DNA is TGCAGCGTTGTGGGCGGGGGGCCCAACAATGAGCAGTTCTTC. The chain carries TRBV29-1 and TRBJ2-1, with 8 bases lining up with TRBD2. From germline, CDR1 is SQVTM and CDR2 ANQGSEA. The length of the CDR3 is 14 residues. V trimming: 4 bases; J trimming: 5 bases; junction bases outside the gene matches: 7.

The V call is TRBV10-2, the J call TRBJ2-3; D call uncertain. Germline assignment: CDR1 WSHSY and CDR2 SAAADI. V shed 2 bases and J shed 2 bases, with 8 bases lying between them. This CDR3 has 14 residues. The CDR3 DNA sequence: TGCGCCAGCAGTGAGGGGCAGTACACAGATACGCAGTATTTT. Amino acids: CASSEGQYTDTQYF.

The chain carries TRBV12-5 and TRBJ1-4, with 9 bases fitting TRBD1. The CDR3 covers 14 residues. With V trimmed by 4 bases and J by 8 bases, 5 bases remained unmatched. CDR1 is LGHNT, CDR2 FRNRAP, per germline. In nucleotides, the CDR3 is TGTGCTAGTGGTTGGGGGACAGGGAGAGAAAAACTGTTTTTT. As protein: CASGWGTGREKLFF.

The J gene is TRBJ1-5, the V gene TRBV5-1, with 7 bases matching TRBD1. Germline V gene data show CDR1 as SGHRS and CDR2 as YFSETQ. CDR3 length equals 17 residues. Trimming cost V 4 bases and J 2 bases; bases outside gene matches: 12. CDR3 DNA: TGCGCCAGCAGCCCTGGGACAGCGAATGGGGGCAATCAGCCCCAGCATTTT. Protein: CASSPGTANGGNQPQHF.

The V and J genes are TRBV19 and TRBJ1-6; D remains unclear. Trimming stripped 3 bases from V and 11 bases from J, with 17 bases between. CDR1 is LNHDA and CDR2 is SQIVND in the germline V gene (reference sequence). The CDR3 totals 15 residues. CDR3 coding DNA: TGTGCCAGTAGTATGGGCGGGCTGAAAGGGCCACCCCTCCACTTT. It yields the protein CASSMGGLKGPPLHF. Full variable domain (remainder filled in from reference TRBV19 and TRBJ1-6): DGGITQSPKYLFRKEGQNVTLSCEQNLNHDAMYWYRQDPGQGLRLIYYSQIVNDFQKGDIAEGYSVSREKKESFPLTVTSAQKNPTAFYLCASSMGGLKGPPLHFGNGTRLTVT.

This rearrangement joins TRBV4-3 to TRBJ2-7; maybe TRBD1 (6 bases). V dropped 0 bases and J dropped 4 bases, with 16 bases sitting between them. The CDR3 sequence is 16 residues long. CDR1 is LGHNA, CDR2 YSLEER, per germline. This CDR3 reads CASSQELAGEAYEQYF. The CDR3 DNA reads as TGCGCCAGCAGCCAAGAATTAGCAGGGGAAGCGTACGAGCAGTACTTC.

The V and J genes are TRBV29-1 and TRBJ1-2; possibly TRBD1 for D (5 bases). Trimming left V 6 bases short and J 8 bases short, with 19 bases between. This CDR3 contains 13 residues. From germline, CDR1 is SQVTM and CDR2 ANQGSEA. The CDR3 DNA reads TGCAGCGTCCCGGGACTCCGGAGAGAAGGCTACACCTTC. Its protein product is CSVPGLRREGYTF.

The CDR3 DNA is TGTGCCAGCAGCTTGGCACTAGCGAGTAGCTCCTACGAGCAGTACTTC. This gives the protein CASSLALASSSYEQYF. The genes are TRBV5-4 and TRBJ2-7, with 7 bases lining up with TRBD2. CDR1 is SGHNT and CDR2 is YYREEE in the germline V gene (reference sequence). The CDR3 totals 16 residues. The V segment lost 0 bases and the J segment 0 bases; nucleotides outside the gene matches: 6.

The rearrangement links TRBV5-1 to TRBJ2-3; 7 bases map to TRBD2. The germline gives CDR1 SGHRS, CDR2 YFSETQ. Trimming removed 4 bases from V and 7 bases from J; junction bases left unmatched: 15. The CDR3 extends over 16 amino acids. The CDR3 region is CASSPRGGTNQYTQYF. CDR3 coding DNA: TGCGCCAGCAGCCCTCGGGGTGGGACTAATCAATATACGCAGTATTTT.

The CDR3 nucleotides are TGCGCCAGCAGCCAAGCCCGACTCGGCGAGCAGTACTTC. This codes for CASSQARLGEQYF. This chain uses TRBV4-1 with TRBJ2-7; D gene unclear. The CDR3 totals 13 residues. The germline gives CDR1 MGHRA, CDR2 YSYEKL. V was pared by 1 base and J by 6 bases, with 10 bases between.

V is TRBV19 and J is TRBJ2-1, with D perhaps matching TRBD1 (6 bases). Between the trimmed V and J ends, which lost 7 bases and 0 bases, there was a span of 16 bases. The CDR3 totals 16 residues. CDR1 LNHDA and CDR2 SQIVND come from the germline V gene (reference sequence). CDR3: CASKVGAKSSYNEQFF. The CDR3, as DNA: TGTGCCAGTAAAGTGGGGGCCAAATCCTCCTACAATGAGCAGTTCTTC.

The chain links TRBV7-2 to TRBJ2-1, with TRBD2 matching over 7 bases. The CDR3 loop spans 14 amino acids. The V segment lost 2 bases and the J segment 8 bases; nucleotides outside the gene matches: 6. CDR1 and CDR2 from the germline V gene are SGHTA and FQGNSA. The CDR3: CASSLSRGRYEQFF. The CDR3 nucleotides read TGTGCCAGCAGCTTATCGCGGGGGAGGTATGAGCAGTTCTTC.

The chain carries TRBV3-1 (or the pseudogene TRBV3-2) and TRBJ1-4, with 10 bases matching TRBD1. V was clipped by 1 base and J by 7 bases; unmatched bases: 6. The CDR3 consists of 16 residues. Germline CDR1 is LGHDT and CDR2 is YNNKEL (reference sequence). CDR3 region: CASSQASGTGVEKLFF. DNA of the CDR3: TGTGCCAGCAGCCAAGCGTCCGGGACAGGGGTTGAAAAACTGTTTTTT.

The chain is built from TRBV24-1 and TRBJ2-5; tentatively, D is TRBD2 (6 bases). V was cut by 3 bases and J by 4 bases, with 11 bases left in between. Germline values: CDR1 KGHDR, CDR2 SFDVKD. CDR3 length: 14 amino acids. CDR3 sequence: CATSDGGFPETQYF. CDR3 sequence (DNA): TGTGCCACCAGTGATGGGGGGTTCCCAGAGACCCAGTACTTC.

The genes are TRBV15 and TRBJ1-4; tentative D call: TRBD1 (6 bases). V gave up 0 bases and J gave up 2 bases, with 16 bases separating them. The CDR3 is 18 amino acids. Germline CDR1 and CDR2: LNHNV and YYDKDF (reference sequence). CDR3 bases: TGTGCCACCAGCAGAGATCCCAGGGGACTACCGACTAATGAAAAACTGTTTTTT. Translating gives CATSRDPRGLPTNEKLFF.

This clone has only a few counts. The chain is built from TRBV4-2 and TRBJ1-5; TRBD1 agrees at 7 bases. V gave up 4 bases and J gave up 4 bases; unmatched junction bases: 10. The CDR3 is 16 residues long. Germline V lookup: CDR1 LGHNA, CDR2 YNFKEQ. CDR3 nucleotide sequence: TGTGCCAGCAGCCCTGAGGCAGGGGGAATAAATCAGCCCCAGCATTTT. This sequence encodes CASSPEAGGINQPQHF.